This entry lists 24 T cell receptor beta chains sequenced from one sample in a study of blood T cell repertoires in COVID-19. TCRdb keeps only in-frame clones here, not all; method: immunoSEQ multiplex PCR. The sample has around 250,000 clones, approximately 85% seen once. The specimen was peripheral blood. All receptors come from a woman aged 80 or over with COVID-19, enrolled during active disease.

CDR3 nucleotide sequence: TGTGCCAGCAGTGTGCTAGGACAGGGGTCTCCATTAAAAAACATTCAGTACTTC. It encodes CASSVLGQGSPLKNIQYF. J is TRBJ2-4 and V is TRBV6-1; the match to TRBD1 covers 9 bases. CDR3 size: 18 residues. V lost 4 bases and J lost 4; bases outside the gene matches: 14. Germline CDR1 and CDR2: MNHNS and SASEGT.

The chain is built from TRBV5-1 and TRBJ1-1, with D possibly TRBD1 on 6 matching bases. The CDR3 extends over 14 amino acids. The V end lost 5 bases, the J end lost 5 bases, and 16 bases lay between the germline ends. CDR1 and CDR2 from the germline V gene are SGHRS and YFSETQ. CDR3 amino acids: CASSLNRESTEAFF. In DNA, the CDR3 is TGCGCCAGCAGTTTGAACAGGGAAAGTACTGAAGCTTTCTTT.

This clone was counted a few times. The CDR3 reads CASSLSLARYEQYF. DNA for the CDR3: TGTGCCAGCAGCTTGAGTCTAGCGAGGTACGAGCAGTACTTC. The chain links TRBV7-2 to TRBJ2-7; D is possibly TRBD2 (6 bases). With 3 bases removed from V and 4 bases from J, the gap between germline ends came to 13 bases. This CDR3 comprises 14 residues. Germline CDR1 reads SGHTA; CDR2 reads FQGNSA. Complete variable domain (other parts from reference TRBV7-2 and TRBJ2-7): GAGVSQSPSNKVTEKGKDVELRCDPISGHTALYWYRQSLGQGLEFLIYFQGNSAPDKSGLPSDRFSAERTGGSVSTLTIQRTQQEDSAVYLCASSLSLARYEQYFGPGTRLTVT.

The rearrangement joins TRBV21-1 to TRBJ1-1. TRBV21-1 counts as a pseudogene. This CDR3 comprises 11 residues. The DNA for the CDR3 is TGTGCCAGGGGAGGGACATTCGAAGCTTTCTTT. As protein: CARGGTFEAFF.

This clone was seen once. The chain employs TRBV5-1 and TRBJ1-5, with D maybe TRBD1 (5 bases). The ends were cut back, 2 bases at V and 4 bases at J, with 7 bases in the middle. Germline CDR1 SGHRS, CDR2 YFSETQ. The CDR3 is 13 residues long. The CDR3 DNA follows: TGCGCCAGCAGCTTTGACAGTAATCAGCCCCAGCATTTT. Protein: CASSFDSNQPQHF.

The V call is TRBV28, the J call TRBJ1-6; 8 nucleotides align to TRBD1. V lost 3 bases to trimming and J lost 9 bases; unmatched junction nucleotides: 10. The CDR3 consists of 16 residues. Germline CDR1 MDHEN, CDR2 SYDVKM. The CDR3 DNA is TGTGCCAGCAGTTTCACCAGGGGGCAGAGGAGTTCACCCCTCCACTTT. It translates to CASSFTRGQRSSPLHF.

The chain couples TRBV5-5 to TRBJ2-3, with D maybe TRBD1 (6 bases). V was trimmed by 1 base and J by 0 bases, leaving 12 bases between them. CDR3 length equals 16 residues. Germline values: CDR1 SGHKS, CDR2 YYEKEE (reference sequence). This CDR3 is CASSLYRQVSTDTQYF. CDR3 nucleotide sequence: TGTGCCAGCAGCTTGTATCGACAGGTCAGCACAGATACGCAGTATTTT.

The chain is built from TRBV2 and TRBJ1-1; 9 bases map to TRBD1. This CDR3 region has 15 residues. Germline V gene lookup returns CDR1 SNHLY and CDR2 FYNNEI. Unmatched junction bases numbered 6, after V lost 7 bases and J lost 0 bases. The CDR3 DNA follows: TGTGCCAGCACCCCGACAGGGGGATTGAACACTGAAGCTTTCTTT. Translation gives CASTPTGGLNTEAFF.

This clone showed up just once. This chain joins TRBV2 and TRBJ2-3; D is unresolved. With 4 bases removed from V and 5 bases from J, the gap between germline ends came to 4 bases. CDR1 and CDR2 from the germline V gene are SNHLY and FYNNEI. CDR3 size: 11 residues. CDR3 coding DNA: TGTGCCAGCAGTGCACAAGATACGCAGTATTTT. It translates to CASSAQDTQYF.

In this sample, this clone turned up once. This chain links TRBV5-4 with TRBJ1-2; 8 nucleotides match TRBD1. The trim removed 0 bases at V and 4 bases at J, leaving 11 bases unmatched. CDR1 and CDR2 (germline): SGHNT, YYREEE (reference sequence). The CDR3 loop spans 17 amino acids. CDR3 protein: CASSLVGQGALSYGYTF. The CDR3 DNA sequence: TGTGCCAGCAGCTTGGTAGGACAGGGTGCTCTAAGCTATGGCTACACCTTC.

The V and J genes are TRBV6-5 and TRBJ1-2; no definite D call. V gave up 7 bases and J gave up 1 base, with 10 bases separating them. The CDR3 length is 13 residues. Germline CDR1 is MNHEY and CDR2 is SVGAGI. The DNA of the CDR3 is TGTGCCAGCACAACGGGTCTTAACTATGGCTACACCTTC. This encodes CASTTGLNYGYTF.

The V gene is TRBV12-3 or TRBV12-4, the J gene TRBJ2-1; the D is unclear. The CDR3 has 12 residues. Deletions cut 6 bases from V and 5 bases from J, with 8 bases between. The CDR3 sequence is CASSSLDNEQFF. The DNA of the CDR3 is TGTGCCAGCAGCTCACTGGACAATGAGCAGTTCTTC.

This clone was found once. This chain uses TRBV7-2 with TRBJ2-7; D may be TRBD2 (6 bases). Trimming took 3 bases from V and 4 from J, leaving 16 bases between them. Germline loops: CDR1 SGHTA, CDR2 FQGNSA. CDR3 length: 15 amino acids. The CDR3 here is CASSFSRETQYEQYF. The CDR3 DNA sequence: TGTGCCAGCAGCTTCTCCCGGGAGACTCAATACGAGCAGTACTTC.

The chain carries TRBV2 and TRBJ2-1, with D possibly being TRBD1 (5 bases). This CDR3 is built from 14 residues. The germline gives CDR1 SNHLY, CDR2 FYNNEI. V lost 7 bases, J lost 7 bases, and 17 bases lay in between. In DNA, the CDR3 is TGTGCCAGCACCGCAGGGCCTGTTTGGAATGAGCAGTTCTTC. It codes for CASTAGPVWNEQFF.

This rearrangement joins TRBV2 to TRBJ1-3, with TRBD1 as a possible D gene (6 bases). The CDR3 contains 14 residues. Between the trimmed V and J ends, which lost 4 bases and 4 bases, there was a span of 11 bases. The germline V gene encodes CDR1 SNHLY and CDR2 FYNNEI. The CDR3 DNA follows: TGTGCCAGCAGTGGGGGACAAAGAGGAAACACCATATATTTT. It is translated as CASSGGQRGNTIYF.

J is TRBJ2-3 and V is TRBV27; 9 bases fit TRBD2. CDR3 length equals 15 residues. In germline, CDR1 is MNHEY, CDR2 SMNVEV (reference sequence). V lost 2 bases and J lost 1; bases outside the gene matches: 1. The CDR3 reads CASSLRTSGTDTQYF. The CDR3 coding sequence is TGTGCCAGCAGTTTAAGGACTAGCGGCACAGATACGCAGTATTTT.

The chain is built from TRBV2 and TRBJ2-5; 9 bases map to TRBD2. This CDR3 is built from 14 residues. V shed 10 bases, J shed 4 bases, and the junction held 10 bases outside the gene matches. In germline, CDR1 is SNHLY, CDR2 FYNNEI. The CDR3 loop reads CANKRGAAGETQYF. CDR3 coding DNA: TGTGCCAATAAGCGGGGGGCAGCAGGAGAGACCCAGTACTTC.

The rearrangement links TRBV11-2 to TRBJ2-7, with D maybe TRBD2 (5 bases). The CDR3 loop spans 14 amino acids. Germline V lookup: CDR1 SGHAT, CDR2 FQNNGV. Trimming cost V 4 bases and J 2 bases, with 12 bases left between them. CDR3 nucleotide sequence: TGTGCCAGCAGCTCCACGACGGGAACCTACGAGCAGTACGTC. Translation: CASSSTTGTYEQYV.

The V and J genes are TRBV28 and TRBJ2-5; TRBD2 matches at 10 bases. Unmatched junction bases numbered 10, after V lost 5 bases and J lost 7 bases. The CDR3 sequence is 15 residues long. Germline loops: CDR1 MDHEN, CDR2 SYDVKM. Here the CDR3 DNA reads TGTGCCAGCAGTACCACAGCGGGGGGGCAGGTGACCCAGTACTTC. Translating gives CASSTTAGGQVTQYF.

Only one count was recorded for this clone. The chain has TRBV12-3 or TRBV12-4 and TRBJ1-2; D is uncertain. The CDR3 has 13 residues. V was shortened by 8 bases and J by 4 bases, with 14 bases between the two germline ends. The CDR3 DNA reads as TGTGCCAGCGGCCGTGGGCAGATCTATGGCTACACCTTC. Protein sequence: CASGRGQIYGYTF.

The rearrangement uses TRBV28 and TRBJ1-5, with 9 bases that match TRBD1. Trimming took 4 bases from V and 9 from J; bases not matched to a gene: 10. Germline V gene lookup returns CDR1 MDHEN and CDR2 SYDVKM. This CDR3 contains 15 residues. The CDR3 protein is CASSSPGQGAWPQHF. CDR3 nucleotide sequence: TGTGCCAGCAGTTCGCCGGGACAGGGCGCTTGGCCCCAGCATTTT.

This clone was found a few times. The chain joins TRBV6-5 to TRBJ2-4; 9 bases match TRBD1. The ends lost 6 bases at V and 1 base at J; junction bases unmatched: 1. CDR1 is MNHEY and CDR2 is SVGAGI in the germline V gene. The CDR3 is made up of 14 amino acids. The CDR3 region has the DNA TGTGCCAGCAGAGGACAGGGGGCCAAAAACATTCAGTACTTC. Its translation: CASRGQGAKNIQYF.

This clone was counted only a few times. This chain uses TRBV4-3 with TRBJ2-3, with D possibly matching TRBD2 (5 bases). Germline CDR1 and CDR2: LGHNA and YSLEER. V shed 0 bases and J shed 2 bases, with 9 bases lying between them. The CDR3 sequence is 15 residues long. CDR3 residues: CASSQDQRNTDTQYF. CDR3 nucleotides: TGCGCCAGCAGCCAAGACCAGCGGAACACAGATACGCAGTATTTT.

The CDR3 DNA is TGCGCCAGCAGCTTGGCGCGCGGGGACAATGAGCAGTTCTTC. Its translation: CASSLARGDNEQFF. The V call is TRBV5-1, the J call TRBJ2-1, with a tentative D call TRBD2 (6 bases). The CDR3 consists of 14 residues. Germline CDR1 is SGHRS and CDR2 is YFSETQ. V was trimmed by 0 bases and J by 5 bases, leaving 9 bases between them.